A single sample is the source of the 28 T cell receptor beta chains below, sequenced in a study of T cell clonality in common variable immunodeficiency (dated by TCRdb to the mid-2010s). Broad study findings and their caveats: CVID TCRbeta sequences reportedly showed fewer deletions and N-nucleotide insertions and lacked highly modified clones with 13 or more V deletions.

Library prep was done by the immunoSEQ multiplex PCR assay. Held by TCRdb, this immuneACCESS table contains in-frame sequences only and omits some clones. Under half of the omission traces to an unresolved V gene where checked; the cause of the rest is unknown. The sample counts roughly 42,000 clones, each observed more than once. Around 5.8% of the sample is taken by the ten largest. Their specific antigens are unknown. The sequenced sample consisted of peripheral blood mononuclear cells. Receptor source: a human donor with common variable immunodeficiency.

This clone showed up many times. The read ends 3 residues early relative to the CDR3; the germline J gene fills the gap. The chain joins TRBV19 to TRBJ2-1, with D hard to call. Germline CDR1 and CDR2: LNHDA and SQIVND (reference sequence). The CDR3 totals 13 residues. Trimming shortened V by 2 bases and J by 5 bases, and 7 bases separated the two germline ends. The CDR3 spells CASSIPRDNEQFF. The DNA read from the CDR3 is TGTGCCAGTAGTATACCCCGGGACAATGAG. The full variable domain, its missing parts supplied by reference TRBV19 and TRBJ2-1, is DGGITQSPKYLFRKEGQNVTLSCEQNLNHDAMYWYRQDPGQGLRLIYYSQIVNDFQKGDIAEGYSVSREKKESFPLTVTSAQKNPTAFYLCASSIPRDNEQFFGPGTRLTVL.

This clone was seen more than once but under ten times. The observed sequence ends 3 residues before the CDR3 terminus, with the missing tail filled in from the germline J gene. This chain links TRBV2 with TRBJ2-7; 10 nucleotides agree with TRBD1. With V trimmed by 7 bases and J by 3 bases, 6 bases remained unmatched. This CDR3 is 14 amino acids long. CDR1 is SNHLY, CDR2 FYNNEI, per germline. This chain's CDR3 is CASTPGQGFYEQYF. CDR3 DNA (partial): TGTGCCAGCACCCCGGGACAGGGGTTCTACGAG.

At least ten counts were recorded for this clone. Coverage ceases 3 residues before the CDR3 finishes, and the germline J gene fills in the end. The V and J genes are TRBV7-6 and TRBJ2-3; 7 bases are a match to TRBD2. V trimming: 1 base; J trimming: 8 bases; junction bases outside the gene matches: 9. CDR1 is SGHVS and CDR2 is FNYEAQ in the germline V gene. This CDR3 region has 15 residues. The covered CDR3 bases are TGTGCCAGCAGCTTAGGGACTAGTGGCCCGGGTACG. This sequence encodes CASSLGTSGPGT. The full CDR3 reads CASSLGTSGPGTQYF.

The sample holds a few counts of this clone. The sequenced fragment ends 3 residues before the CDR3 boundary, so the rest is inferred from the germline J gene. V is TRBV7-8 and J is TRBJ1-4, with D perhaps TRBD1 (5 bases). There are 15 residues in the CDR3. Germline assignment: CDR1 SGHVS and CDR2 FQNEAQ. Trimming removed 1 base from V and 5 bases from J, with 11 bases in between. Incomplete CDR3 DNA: TGTGCCAGCAGCTTAGGCGGACACACGAATGAAAAA. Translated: CASSLGGHTNEK. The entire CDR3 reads CASSLGGHTNEKLFF. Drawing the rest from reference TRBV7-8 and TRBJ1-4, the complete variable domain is GAGVSQSPRYKVAKRGQDVALRCDPISGHVSLFWYQQALGQGPEFLTYFQNEAQLDKSGLPSDRFFAERPEGSVSTLKIQRTQQEDSAVYLCASSLGGHTNEKLFFGSGTQLSVL.

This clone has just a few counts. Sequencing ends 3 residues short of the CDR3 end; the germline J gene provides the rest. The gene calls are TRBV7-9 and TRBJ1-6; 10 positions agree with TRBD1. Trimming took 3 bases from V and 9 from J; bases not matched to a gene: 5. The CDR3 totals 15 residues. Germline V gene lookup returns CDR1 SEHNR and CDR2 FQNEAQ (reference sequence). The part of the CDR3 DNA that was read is TGTGCCAGCAGCTTGGGGACAGGGGAAAGTTCACCC. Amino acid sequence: CASSLGTGESSP. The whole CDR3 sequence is CASSLGTGESSPLHF.

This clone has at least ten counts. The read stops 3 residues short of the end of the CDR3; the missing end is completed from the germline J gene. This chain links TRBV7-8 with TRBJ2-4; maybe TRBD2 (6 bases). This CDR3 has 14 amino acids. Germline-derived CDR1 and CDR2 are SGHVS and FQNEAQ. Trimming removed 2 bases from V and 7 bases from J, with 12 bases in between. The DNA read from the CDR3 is TGTGCCAGCAGCTTATATGCGGGGAGCAACATT. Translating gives CASSLYAGSNI. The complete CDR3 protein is CASSLYAGSNIQYF.

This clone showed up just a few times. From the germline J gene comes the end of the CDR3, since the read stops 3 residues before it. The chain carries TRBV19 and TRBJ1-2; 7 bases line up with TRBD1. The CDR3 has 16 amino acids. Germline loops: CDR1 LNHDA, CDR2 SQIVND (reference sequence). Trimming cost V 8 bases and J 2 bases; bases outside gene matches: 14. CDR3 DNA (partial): TGTGCCAGTCGGTTAAGAGAGGGACAGCCGAACTATGGC. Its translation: CASRLREGQPNYG. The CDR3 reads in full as CASRLREGQPNYGYTF.

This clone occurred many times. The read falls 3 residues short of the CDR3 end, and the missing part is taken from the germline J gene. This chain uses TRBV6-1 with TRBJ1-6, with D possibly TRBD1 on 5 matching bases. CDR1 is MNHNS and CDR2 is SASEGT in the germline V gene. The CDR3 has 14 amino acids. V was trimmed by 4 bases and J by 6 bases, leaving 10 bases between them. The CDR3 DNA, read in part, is TGTGCCAGCAGTGGAAGGGGAGGTAATTCACCC. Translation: CASSGRGGNSP. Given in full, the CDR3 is CASSGRGGNSPLHF.

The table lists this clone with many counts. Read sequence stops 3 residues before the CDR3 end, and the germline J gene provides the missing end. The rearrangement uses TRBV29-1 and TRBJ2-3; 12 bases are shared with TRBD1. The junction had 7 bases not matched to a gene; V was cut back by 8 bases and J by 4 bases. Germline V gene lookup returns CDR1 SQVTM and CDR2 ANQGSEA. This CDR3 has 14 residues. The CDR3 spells CSTRDRGQADTQYF. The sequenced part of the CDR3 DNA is TGCAGCACCCGGGACAGGGGGCAGGCAGATACG.

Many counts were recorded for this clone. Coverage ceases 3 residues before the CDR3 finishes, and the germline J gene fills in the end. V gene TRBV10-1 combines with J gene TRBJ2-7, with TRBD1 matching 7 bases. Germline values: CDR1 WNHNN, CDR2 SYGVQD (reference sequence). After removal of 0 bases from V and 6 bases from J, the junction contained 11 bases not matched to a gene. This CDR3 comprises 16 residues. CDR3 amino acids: CASSESLAGGSGEQYF. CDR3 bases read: TGCGCCAGCAGTGAGTCGTTGGCAGGGGGATCCGGCGAG.

The part of the CDR3 DNA that was read is TGTGCCACCAAGACACCGAGCTCCTACGAG. Residues: CATKTPSSYE. The complete CDR3 reads CATKTPSSYEQYF. The chain employs TRBV19 and TRBJ2-7; D remains ambiguous. The read ends 3 residues early relative to the CDR3; the germline J gene fills the gap. The CDR3 contains 13 residues. The V gene's germline CDR1 is LNHDA and CDR2 SQIVND (reference sequence). V lost 10 bases and J lost 0, with 13 bases in between.

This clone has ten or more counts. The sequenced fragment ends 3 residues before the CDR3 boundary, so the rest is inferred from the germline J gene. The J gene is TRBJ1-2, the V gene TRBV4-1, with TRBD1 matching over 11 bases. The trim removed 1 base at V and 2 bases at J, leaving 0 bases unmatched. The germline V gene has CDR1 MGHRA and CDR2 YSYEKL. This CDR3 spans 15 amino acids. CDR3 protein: CASSQGTGGNYGYTF. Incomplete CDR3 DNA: TGCGCCAGCAGCCAAGGGACAGGGGGCAACTATGGC.

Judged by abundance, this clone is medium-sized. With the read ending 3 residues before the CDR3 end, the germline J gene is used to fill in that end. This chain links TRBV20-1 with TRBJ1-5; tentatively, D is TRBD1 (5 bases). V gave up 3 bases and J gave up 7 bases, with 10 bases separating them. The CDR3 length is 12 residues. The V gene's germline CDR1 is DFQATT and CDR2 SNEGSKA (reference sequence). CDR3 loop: CSASPGGQPQHF. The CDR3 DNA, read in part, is TGCAGTGCTAGCCCGGGGGGACAGCCC.

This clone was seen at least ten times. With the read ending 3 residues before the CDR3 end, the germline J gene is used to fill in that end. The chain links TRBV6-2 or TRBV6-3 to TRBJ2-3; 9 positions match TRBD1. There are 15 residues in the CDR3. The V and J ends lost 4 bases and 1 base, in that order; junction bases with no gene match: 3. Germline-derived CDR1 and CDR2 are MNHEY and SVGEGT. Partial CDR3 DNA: TGTGCCAGCAGTTCCCGGACAGGGGGCACAGATACG. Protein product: CASSSRTGGTDT. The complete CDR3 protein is CASSSRTGGTDTQYF.

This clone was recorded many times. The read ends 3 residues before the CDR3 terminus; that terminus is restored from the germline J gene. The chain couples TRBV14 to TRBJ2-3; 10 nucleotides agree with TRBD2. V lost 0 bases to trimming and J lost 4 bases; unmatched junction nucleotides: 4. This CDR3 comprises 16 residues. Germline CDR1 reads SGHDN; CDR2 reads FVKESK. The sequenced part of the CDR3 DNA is TGTGCCAGCAGCCAAGATCAAGCGGGGGGGGCAGATACG. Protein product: CASSQDQAGGADT. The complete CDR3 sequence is CASSQDQAGGADTQYF.

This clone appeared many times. The CDR3 here is CASSSRVDSPLHF. The sequenced CDR3 bases are TGTGCCAGCAGCTCCAGGGTTGATTCACCC. V usage is TRBV7-2 and J usage is TRBJ1-6; D perhaps matches TRBD1 (5 bases). Coverage ceases 3 residues before the CDR3 finishes, and the germline J gene fills in the end. From germline, CDR1 is SGHTA and CDR2 FQGNSA. The V end was cut by 4 bases, the J end by 8 bases, with 9 bases between. The CDR3 loop spans 13 amino acids.

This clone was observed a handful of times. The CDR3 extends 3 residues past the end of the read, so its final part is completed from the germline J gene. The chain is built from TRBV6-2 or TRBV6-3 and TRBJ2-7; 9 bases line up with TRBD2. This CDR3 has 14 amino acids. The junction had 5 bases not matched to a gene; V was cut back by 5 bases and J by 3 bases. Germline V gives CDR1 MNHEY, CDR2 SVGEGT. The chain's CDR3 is CASSPQRGDYEQYF. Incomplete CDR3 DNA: TGTGCCAGCAGTCCGCAGCGGGGGGACTACGAG.

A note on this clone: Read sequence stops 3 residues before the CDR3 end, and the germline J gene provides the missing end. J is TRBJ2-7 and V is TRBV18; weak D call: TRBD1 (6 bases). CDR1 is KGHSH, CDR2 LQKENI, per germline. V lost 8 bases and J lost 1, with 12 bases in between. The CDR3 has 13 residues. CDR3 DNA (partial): TGTGCCAGCACCCCGGACAGATCCTACGAG. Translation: CASTPDRSYE. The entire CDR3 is CASTPDRSYEQYF. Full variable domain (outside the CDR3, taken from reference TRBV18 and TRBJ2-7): NAGVMQNPRHLVRRRGQEARLRCSPMKGHSHVYWYRQLPEEGLKFMVYLQKENIIDESGMPKERFSAEFPKEGPSILRIQQVVRGDSAAYFCASTPDRSYEQYFGPGTRLTVT.

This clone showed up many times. The sequenced CDR3 bases are TGTGCCAGCAGTTATGAGGCCCCCTTCGCCACATACAATGAG. Protein: CASSYEAPFATYNE. The CDR3 in its entirety is CASSYEAPFATYNEQFF. The chain employs TRBV6-2 or TRBV6-3 and TRBJ2-1; no definite D call. The sequenced fragment ends 3 residues before the CDR3 boundary, so the rest is inferred from the germline J gene. V was clipped by 3 bases and J by 4 bases, with 19 bases between them. The V gene's germline CDR1 is MNHEY and CDR2 SVGEGT. This CDR3 is built from 17 residues.

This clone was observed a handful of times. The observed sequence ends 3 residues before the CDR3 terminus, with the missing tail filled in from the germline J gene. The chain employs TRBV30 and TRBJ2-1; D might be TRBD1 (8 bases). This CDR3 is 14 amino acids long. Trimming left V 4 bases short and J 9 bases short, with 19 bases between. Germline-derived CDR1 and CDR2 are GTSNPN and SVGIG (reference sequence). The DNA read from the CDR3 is TGTGCCTGGATCGTACGAAACAGGGGGGGTGAG. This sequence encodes CAWIVRNRGGE. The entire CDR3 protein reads CAWIVRNRGGEQFF. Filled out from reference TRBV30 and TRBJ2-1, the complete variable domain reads SQTIHQWPATLVQPVGSPLSLECTVEGTSNPNLYWYRQAAGRGLQLLFYSVGIGQISSEVPQNLSASRPQDRQFILSSKKLLLSDSGFYLCAWIVRNRGGEQFFGPGTRLTVL.

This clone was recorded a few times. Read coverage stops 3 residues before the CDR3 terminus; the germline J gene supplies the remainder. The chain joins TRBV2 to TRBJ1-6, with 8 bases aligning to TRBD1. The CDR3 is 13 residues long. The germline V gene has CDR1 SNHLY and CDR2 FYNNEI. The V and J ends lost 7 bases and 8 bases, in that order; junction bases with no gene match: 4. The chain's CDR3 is CASNPQGDSPLHF. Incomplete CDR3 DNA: TGTGCCAGCAATCCACAGGGGGATTCACCC.

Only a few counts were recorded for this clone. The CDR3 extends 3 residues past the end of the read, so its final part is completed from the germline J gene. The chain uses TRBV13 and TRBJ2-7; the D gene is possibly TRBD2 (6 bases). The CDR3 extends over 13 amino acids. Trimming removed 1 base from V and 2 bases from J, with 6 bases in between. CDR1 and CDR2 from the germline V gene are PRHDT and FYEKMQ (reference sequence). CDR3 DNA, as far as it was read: TGTGCCAGCAGCTTAGCGGGGGCCTACGAG. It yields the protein CASSLAGAYE. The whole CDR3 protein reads CASSLAGAYEQYF.

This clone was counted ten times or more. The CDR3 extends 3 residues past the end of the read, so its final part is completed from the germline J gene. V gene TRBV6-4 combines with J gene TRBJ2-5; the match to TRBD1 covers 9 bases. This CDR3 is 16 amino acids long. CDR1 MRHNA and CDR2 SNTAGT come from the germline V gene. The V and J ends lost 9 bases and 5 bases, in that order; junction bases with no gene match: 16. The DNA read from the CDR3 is TGTGCCAGTTCTTATCTAGGACAGGGGCGTGAGGAGACC. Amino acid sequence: CASSYLGQGREET. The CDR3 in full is CASSYLGQGREETQYF.

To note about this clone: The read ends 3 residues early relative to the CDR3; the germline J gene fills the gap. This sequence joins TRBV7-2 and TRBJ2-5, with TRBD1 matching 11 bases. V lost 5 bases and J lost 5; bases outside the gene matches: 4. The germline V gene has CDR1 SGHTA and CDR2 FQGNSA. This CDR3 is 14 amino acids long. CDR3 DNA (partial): TGTGCCAGCAGCGAGGACAGGGGGCGGGAGACC. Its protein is CASSEDRGRET. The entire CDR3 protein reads CASSEDRGRETQYF.

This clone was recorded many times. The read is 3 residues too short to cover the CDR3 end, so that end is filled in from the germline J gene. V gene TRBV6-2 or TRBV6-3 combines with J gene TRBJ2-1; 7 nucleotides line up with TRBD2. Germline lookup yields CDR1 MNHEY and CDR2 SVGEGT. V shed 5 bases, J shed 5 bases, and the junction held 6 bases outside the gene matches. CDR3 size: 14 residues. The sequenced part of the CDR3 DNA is TGTGCCAGCAGTGATGGCGGGGGTCACAATGAG. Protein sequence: CASSDGGGHNE. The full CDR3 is CASSDGGGHNEQFF.

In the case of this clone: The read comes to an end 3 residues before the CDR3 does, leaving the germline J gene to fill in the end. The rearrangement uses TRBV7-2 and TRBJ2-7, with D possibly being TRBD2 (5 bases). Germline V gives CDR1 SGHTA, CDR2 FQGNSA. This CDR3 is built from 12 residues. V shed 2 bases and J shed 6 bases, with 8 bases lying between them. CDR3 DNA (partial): TGTGCCAGCAGCTTAACGCGGGCCGAG. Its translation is CASSLTRAE. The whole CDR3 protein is CASSLTRAEQYF.

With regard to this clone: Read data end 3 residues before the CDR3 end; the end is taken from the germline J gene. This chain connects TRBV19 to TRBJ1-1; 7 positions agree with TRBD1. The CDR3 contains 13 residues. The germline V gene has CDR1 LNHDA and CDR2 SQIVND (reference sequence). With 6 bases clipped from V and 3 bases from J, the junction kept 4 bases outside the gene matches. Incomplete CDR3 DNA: TGTGCCAGTAGAGGGGACAGCTACACTGAA. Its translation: CASRGDSYTE. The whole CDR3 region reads CASRGDSYTEAFF.

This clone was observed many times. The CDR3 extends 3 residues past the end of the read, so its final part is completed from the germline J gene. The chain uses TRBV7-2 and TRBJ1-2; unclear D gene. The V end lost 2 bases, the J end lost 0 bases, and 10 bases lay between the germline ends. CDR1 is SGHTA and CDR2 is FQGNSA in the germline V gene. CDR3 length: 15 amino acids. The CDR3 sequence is CASSLSGPANYGYTF. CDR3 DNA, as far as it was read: TGTGCCAGCAGCTTAAGTGGGCCCGCTAACTATGGC.